This TCR beta chain was recovered during a study of T cell repertoires and HLA-DP antigens. This clone has at least ten counts. Its cognate antigen is unknown. TCRdb's table, derived via immunoSEQ multiplex PCR, lists solely in-frame clones and lacks some. Of around 90,000 clones listed, around nine tenths are singletons. The trim removed 0 bases at V and 15 bases at J, leaving 15 bases unmatched. This CDR3 region has 15 residues. Germline CDR1 is SGHRS and CDR2 is YFSETQ. V and J are TRBV5-1 and TRBJ1-3, with TRBD1 identical over 7 bases. The clonotype originates from a man aged 50-59 years in good health and CMV-seronegative. Input material: CD4+ T cells from PBMCs. The CDR3 bases are TGCGCCAGCAGCTTGGGACAGGGCCCGACTCCGACGACATATTTT. Its translation is CASSLGQGPTPTTYF.